This T cell receptor (beta chain) was obtained from a study of blood T cell repertoires in COVID-19. Study-level background: Sample material is recorded as cDNA or gDNA derived from T cells, B-cell-depleted T cells, or PBMCs.

Those who participated ranged in age from roughly 18 to 89 years and resided in roughly 26 US areas. The ends were cut back, 6 bases at V and 4 bases at J, with 18 bases in the middle. Germline V gene sequence: CDR1 MGHRA, CDR2 YSYEKL. The CDR3 extends over 15 amino acids. TCRdb's copy holds only in-frame clones and misses some; the assay was immunoSEQ multiplex PCR. The sample lists about 210,000 clones, 80% to 85% seen once, with around 10% in the top ten. Sequenced material: PBMCs or T cells enriched from blood (not recorded which). The TCR originated in a woman aged 50 to 60 with acute COVID-19. The V and J genes are TRBV4-1 and TRBJ1-2; TRBD1 might be the D (5 bases). This chain's CDR3 is CASRSPGRGSYGYTF. CDR3 DNA sequence: TGCGCCAGCAGGTCCCCTGGAAGGGGCAGCTATGGCTACACCTTC.